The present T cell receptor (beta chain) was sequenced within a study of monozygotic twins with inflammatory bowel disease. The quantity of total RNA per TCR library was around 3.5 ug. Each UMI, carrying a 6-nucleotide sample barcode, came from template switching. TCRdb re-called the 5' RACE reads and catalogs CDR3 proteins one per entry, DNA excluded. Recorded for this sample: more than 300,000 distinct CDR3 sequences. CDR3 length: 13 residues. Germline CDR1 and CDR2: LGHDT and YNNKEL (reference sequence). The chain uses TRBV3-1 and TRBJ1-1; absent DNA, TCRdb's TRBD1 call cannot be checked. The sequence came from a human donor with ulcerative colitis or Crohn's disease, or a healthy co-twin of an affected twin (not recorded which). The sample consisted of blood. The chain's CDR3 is CASRNGGSTEAFF.